This TCR beta chain was profiled in a study of T-cell memory formation after mild COVID-19. At the level of the study: TCR clusters were largely donor specific. Overall study results and limits: Day 37-peaking second-wave clones had unconfirmed SARS-CoV-2 specificity. The study found contracting CD4+ clones mainly in CM and EM and contracting CD8+ clones in EMRA.

Germline V gene lookup returns CDR1 DFQATT and CDR2 SNEGSKA (reference sequence). Unmatched junction bases numbered 3, after V lost 6 bases and J lost 2 bases. The CDR3 runs to 13 residues. With constant-segment primers, 5'RACE yielded cDNA libraries of TCR alpha and TCR beta that carried sample barcodes and UMIs. TCRdb used MiXCR to reprocess the 5' RACE reads, holding one entry per CDR3 protein. The table records roughly 510,000 distinct CDR3 sequences, 17% of them present only once. On this clonotype itself: Antigen: not known.

Sequenced sample: PBMCs or a T cell subset sorted from them (not recorded which). The rearrangement links TRBV20-1 to TRBJ2-4, with 8 bases matching TRBD2. The sequence was collected from an adult woman who had mild COVID-19 (a few samples of this study predate the infection). Cell type and time point are not known. The CDR3 protein is CSASGRTKNIQYF. The CDR3, as DNA: TGCAGTGCAAGCGGGAGAACCAAAAACATTCAGTACTTC.